The 28 T cell receptor beta chains presented below share a single source sample, sequenced in a study of cytomegalovirus exposure and HLA in healthy donors. The PCR was carried out with 60 Vbeta primers and 13 Jbeta primers. Clones were read by immunoSEQ multiplex PCR, and TCRdb kept only the in-frame ones, dropping some. The sample includes 170,000 or so clones, around 80% of them seen just once. The sample taken for sequencing was PBMCs. All receptors come from a woman in her 50s in good health and CMV-seropositive.

The gene calls are TRBV29-1 and TRBJ2-3; the D is unclear. The CDR3 loop spans 10 amino acids. CDR1 is SQVTM, CDR2 ANQGSEA, per germline. V lost 7 bases to trimming and J lost 6 bases, with 8 bases between them. DNA of the CDR3: TGCAGCGCCCGGTTCGATACGCAGTATTTT. Residues: CSARFDTQYF.

Details on this clone: The sample carries other DNA sequences with the same CDR3. The chain recombines TRBV19 with TRBJ1-2; the match to TRBD1 covers 8 bases. Germline CDR1 is LNHDA and CDR2 is SQIVND (reference sequence). The CDR3 totals 13 residues. Trimming cost V 4 bases and J 6 bases; bases outside gene matches: 4. The CDR3 is CASSTRTGHGYTF. The CDR3 DNA reads TGTGCCAGTAGTACCAGGACAGGGCATGGCTACACCTTC. Full variable domain (missing parts from reference TRBV19 and TRBJ1-2): DGGITQSPKYLFRKEGQNVTLSCEQNLNHDAMYWYRQDPGQGLRLIYYSQIVNDFQKGDIAEGYSVSREKKESFPLTVTSAQKNPTAFYLCASSTRTGHGYTFGSGTRLTVV.

V and J are TRBV14 and TRBJ2-7; D possibly corresponds to TRBD1 (6 bases). V lost 2 bases to trimming and J lost 2 bases, with 13 bases between them. There are 15 residues in the CDR3. Germline values: CDR1 SGHDN, CDR2 FVKESK. CDR3 loop: CASSQMGHLTYEQYF. The CDR3 bases are TGTGCCAGCAGCCAAATGGGACATTTAACCTACGAGCAGTACTTC.

The chain carries TRBV18 and TRBJ1-1, with D possibly being TRBD1 (5 bases). This CDR3 contains 16 residues. V was shortened by 1 base and J by 3 bases, with 15 bases between the two germline ends. The V gene's germline CDR1 is KGHSH and CDR2 LQKENI. The CDR3 DNA reads as TGTGCCAGCTCACCACTAAGGGTCGGGGGTTACACTGAAGCTTTCTTT. As protein: CASSPLRVGGYTEAFF.

This clone showed up just once. The CDR3 loop is CASSLEIGQGSHEKLFF. CDR3 in DNA: TGTGCCAGCAGCTTAGAAATCGGACAGGGGTCGCACGAAAAACTGTTTTTT. This sequence joins TRBV7-9 and TRBJ1-4; the match to TRBD1 covers 9 bases. The CDR3 has 17 amino acids. CDR1 is SEHNR, CDR2 FQNEAQ, per germline (reference sequence). V shed 1 base, J shed 8 bases, and the junction held 11 bases outside the gene matches. Complete variable domain (other parts from reference TRBV7-9 and TRBJ1-4): DTGVSQNPRHKITKRGQNVTFRCDPISEHNRLYWYRQTLGQGPEFLTYFQNEAQLEKSRLLSDRFSAERPKGSFSTLEIQRTEQGDSAMYLCASSLEIGQGSHEKLFFGSGTQLSVL.

The CDR3 bases are TGTGCCAGCAGCTTAATGGGGACTAGCGGAGAAACGCAGTATTTT. Translation: CASSLMGTSGETQYF. The chain carries TRBV7-3 and TRBJ2-3, with 11 bases aligning to TRBD2. V trimming: 1 base; J trimming: 9 bases; junction bases outside the gene matches: 6. Germline CDR1 reads SGHTA; CDR2 reads FQGTGA. The CDR3 contains 15 residues.

This clone has only one observation. This chain uses TRBV27 with TRBJ2-1; the D is unclear. Trimming took off 1 base at V and 0 bases at J, with 10 bases between the two ends. CDR3 length: 16 amino acids. The V gene's germline CDR1 is MNHEY and CDR2 SMNVEV (reference sequence). The CDR3 bases are TGTGCCAGCAGTTTATTCTCGGTTGACTCCTACAATGAGCAGTTCTTC. It is translated as CASSLFSVDSYNEQFF.

CDR3 nucleotide sequence: TGTGCCAGCAGCTTGCCTAGGCGACTTGGGGAGACCCAGTACTTC. This codes for CASSLPRRLGETQYF. This sequence joins TRBV7-9 and TRBJ2-5; D call uncertain. The length of the CDR3 is 15 residues. Germline CDR1 reads SEHNR; CDR2 reads FQNEAQ (reference sequence). Trimming shortened V by 3 bases and J by 5 bases, and 16 bases separated the two germline ends.

The genes are TRBV19 and TRBJ1-1; D ambiguous. The CDR3 contains 13 residues. Germline V gene sequence: CDR1 LNHDA, CDR2 SQIVND (reference sequence). V was clipped by 6 bases and J by 1 base, with 9 bases between them. CDR3 DNA: TGTGCCAGTAGGAGGGAGTCGAACACTGAAGCTTTCTTT. Translation gives CASRRESNTEAFF.

The chain carries TRBV20-1 and TRBJ1-2; possibly TRBD1 for D (6 bases). Trimming cost V 8 bases and J 8 bases, with 9 bases left between them. CDR3 length: 9 amino acids. CDR1 is DFQATT, CDR2 SNEGSKA, per germline (reference sequence). The CDR3 bases are TGCAGTTACAGGGAGGGCTACACCTTC. It codes for CSYREGYTF.

This chain uses TRBV2 with TRBJ2-1, with 9 positions matching TRBD2. The germline V gene has CDR1 SNHLY and CDR2 FYNNEI. The CDR3 is made up of 13 amino acids. V lost 5 bases, J lost 9 bases, and 5 bases stayed unmatched. CDR3 DNA: TGTGCCAGCAGTTATAGCGGGGGTGGTGAGCAGTTCTTC. Its protein is CASSYSGGGEQFF.

CDR3 in amino acids: CASSVGQGSYGYTF. CDR3 coding DNA: TGTGCCAGCAGCGTTGGACAGGGGAGCTATGGCTACACCTTC. The chain joins TRBV9 to TRBJ1-2, with TRBD1 matching over 9 bases. Per the germline V gene, CDR1 is SGDLS and CDR2 is YYNGEE. There are 14 residues in the CDR3. V was clipped by 2 bases and J by 4 bases; unmatched bases: 3.

V and J are TRBV18 and TRBJ2-7; possible D gene TRBD2, 6 bases. Trimming pared 6 bases from V and 3 bases from J, leaving 15 bases between. The germline V gene has CDR1 KGHSH and CDR2 LQKENI. The CDR3 runs 14 residues. CDR3 sequence: CASSSNSGSYEQYF. The CDR3 coding sequence is TGTGCCAGCTCCTCAAATAGCGGAAGCTACGAGCAGTACTTC.

The V and J genes are TRBV7-6 and TRBJ2-7, with 11 bases that match TRBD1. Germline V gene data show CDR1 as SGHVS and CDR2 as FNYEAQ. The trim removed 5 bases at V and 2 bases at J, leaving 5 bases unmatched. This CDR3 contains 15 residues. CDR3 in DNA: TGTGCCAGCAGCCTGCAGGGACAGGGGGCCTACGAGCAGTACTTC. Translated, it gives CASSLQGQGAYEQYF.

The rearrangement joins TRBV5-1 to TRBJ2-5; perhaps TRBD2 as D (6 bases). This CDR3 is 14 amino acids long. Germline V gene data show CDR1 as SGHRS and CDR2 as YFSETQ. The V end was cut by 0 bases, the J end by 9 bases, with 15 bases between. The CDR3 nucleotides are TGCGCCAGCAGCTTGGTGGCTACCGGAGGGGCCCAGTACTTC. Amino acids: CASSLVATGGAQYF. Using reference TRBV5-1 and TRBJ2-5 for the parts outside the CDR3, the full variable domain is KAGVTQTPRYLIKTRGQQVTLSCSPISGHRSVSWYQQTPGQGLQFLFEYFSETQRNKGNFPGRFSGRQFSNSRSEMNVSTLELGDSALYLCASSLVATGGAQYFGPGTRLLVL.

The genes are TRBV10-2 and TRBJ1-2; D might be TRBD1 (5 bases). V was pared by 5 bases and J by 3 bases, with 10 bases between. This CDR3 is built from 13 residues. The germline V gene encodes CDR1 WSHSY and CDR2 SAAADI. The CDR3 region is CASSRQGDYGYTF. In nucleotides, the CDR3 is TGCGCCAGCAGTCGGCAGGGTGACTATGGCTACACCTTC.

This clone was seen only a few times. The CDR3 sequence is CASSRRGVSGYGYTF. The CDR3 coding sequence is TGTGCCAGCAGCCGACGTGGTGTCTCGGGCTATGGCTACACCTTC. The rearrangement links TRBV28 to TRBJ1-2; the D is unclear. The ends were cut back, 6 bases at V and 4 bases at J, with 18 bases in the middle. There are 15 residues in the CDR3. Germline V gives CDR1 MDHEN, CDR2 SYDVKM.

This clone appeared a single time. This sequence joins TRBV18 and TRBJ2-2; tentatively, D is TRBD1 (6 bases). The CDR3 is 15 amino acids. In germline, CDR1 is KGHSH, CDR2 LQKENI. V was pared by 1 base and J by 5 bases, with 11 bases between. The CDR3 region is CASSPRNQGTGELFF. The CDR3 bases are TGTGCCAGCTCACCACGAAACCAGGGGACCGGGGAGCTGTTTTTT.

This clone appeared once. This rearrangement joins TRBV5-1 to TRBJ1-4; possibly TRBD1 for D (5 bases). There are 13 residues in the CDR3. The ends were cut back, 6 bases at V and 3 bases at J, with 9 bases in the middle. Germline V lookup: CDR1 SGHRS, CDR2 YFSETQ. Here the CDR3 reads CASTPGSNEKLFF. CDR3 bases: TGCGCCAGCACTCCAGGGTCTAATGAAAAACTGTTTTTT. Supplemented by reference TRBV5-1 and TRBJ1-4, the full variable domain reads KAGVTQTPRYLIKTRGQQVTLSCSPISGHRSVSWYQQTPGQGLQFLFEYFSETQRNKGNFPGRFSGRQFSNSRSEMNVSTLELGDSALYLCASTPGSNEKLFFGSGTQLSVL.

Notes on this clone: Germline is not matched at one junction end, which may reflect a read error. The chain is built from TRBV6-6 and TRBJ1-2; D gene unclear. The CDR3 loop spans 14 amino acids. Germline-derived CDR1 and CDR2 are MNHNY and SVGAGI (reference sequence). The CDR3 coding sequence is TGTGCCAGCAGTGACTCCGGGAAACTATATGGCTACACCTTC. Encoded protein: CASSDSGKLYGYTF.

This clone was detected a few times. This chain uses TRBV5-1 with TRBJ2-5, with a possible D match to TRBD1 (5 bases). Trimming pared 1 base from V and 3 bases from J, leaving 10 bases between. The CDR3 totals 14 residues. From germline, CDR1 is SGHRS and CDR2 YFSETQ. Written as DNA, the CDR3 is TGCGCCAGCAGCTTGACGGCAGGGAAAGAGACCCAGTACTTC. Its protein product is CASSLTAGKETQYF.

The V gene is TRBV11-1, the J gene TRBJ1-2; D unresolved. Germline-derived CDR1 and CDR2 are SGHAT and FQDESV (reference sequence). Trimming removed 1 base from V and 6 bases from J, with 6 bases in between. The length of the CDR3 is 12 residues. Written as DNA, the CDR3 is TGTGCCAGCAGCTTAGGTCAGGATGGCTACACCTTC. Its translation: CASSLGQDGYTF.

The chain is built from TRBV6-5 and TRBJ1-2; 7 bases map to TRBD1. This CDR3 is built from 14 residues. The germline V gene has CDR1 MNHEY and CDR2 SVGAGI. V was clipped by 4 bases and J by 6 bases; unmatched bases: 8. The CDR3 spells CASSSRGQSNGYTF. CDR3 coding DNA: TGTGCCAGCAGTTCCAGGGGACAGTCGAATGGCTACACCTTC.

The chain uses TRBV18 and TRBJ2-1, with 7 bases fitting TRBD2. The ends lost 3 bases at V and 0 bases at J; junction bases unmatched: 2. From germline, CDR1 is KGHSH and CDR2 LQKENI. The CDR3 sequence is 15 residues long. The chain's CDR3 is CASSPRESSYNEQFF. The CDR3 coding sequence is TGTGCCAGCTCACCGCGGGAGAGCTCCTACAATGAGCAGTTCTTC.

Written as DNA, the CDR3 is TGCGCCAGCAGCTTGGGACAGCAAGGCGAGCAGTACTTC. Its protein product is CASSLGQQGEQYF. The rearrangement uses TRBV5-1 and TRBJ2-7; TRBD1 might be the D (5 bases). Between the trimmed V and J ends, which lost 0 bases and 6 bases, there was a span of 10 bases. The CDR3 is 13 amino acids. CDR1 SGHRS and CDR2 YFSETQ come from the germline V gene.

This clone came up once. The chain employs TRBV28 and TRBJ2-7; TRBD1 is a possible D gene (5 bases). CDR1 and CDR2 from the germline V gene are MDHEN and SYDVKM. Trimming stripped 3 bases from V and 1 base from J, with 10 bases between. This CDR3 contains 14 residues. The CDR3 DNA follows: TGTGCCAGCAGTTTGACAGTAACTTCCTACGAGCAGTACTTC. This gives the protein CASSLTVTSYEQYF.

This clone has just a few counts. V gene TRBV21-1 combines with J gene TRBJ1-5; the table's D call TRBD1 went unverified against the DNA. TRBV21-1 is shown as a pseudogene. This CDR3 has 16 residues. The CDR3 nucleotides are TGTGCCAGCAGCAAATCGGGGACAGGCTGGGGTCAGCCCCAGCATTTT. Protein: CASSKSGTGWGQPQHF.

This clone has a single count. The chain has TRBV4-3 and TRBJ2-1, with TRBD1 matching over 11 bases. V lost 0 bases to trimming and J lost 7 bases; unmatched junction nucleotides: 5. The germline CDR1 and CDR2 sequences are LGHNA and YSLEER. The CDR3 loop spans 16 amino acids. The CDR3 is CASSQEGTGGRNEQFF. CDR3 in DNA: TGCGCCAGCAGCCAAGAAGGGACAGGGGGGCGAAATGAGCAGTTCTTC.